This T cell receptor (beta chain) is drawn from a study of response to subunit inactivated influenza vaccine. Study outcomes and limitations: Researchers suggested that each seasonal influenza vaccination recruits few new T cells.

Details on this clonotype: Its antigen is still unknown.

Each CDR3 protein is one row after TCRdb ran MiXCR on the RT-PCR reads. The data show approximately 200,000 distinct CDR3 sequences, about 15% seen once. V shed 5 bases and J 5 bases; nucleotides not matched to a gene: 10. Germline assignment: CDR1 SGHTA and CDR2 FQGNSA. The CDR3 has 15 amino acids. The chain links TRBV7-2 to TRBJ2-7, with TRBD1 matching 9 bases. The sequence derives from a man aged 50 or older who received an inactivated influenza vaccine. Sequenced here: CD8+ T cells sorted from PBMCs, sampled 5 days after vaccination. Written as DNA, the CDR3 is TGTGCCAGCAGCACGATCGGGACAGGGAGCCACGAGCAGTACTTC. Protein: CASSTIGTGSHEQYF.